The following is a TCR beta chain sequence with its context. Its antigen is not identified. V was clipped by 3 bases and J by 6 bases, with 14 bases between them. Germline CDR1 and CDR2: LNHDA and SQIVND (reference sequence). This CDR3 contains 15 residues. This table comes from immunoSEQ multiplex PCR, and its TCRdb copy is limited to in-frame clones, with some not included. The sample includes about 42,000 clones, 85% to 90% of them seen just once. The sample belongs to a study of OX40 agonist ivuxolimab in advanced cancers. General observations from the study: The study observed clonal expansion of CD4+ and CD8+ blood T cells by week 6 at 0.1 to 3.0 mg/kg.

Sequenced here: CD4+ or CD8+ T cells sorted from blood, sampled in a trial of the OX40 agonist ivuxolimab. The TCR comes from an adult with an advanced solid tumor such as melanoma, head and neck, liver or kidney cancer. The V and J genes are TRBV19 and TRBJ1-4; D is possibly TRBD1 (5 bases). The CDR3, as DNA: TGTGCCAGTAGTATGCGCCAGGGCCGGGATGAAAAACTGTTTTTT. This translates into CASSMRQGRDEKLFF.